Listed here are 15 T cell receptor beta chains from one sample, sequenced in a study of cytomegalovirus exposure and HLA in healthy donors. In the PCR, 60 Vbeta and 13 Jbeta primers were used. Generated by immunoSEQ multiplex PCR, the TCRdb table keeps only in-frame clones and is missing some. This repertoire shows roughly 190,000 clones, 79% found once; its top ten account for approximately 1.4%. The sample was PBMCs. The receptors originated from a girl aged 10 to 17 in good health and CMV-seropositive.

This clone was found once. The CDR3 loop is CASGLTGTGTEAFF. The DNA for the CDR3 is TGTGCCAGCGGGTTGACAGGGACGGGGACTGAAGCTTTCTTT. The rearrangement joins TRBV2 to TRBJ1-1, with 7 bases aligning to TRBD1. CDR1 is SNHLY, CDR2 FYNNEI, per germline. CDR3 length equals 14 residues. The J segment lost 5 bases and the V segment lost 8 bases, leaving 11 bases of the junction unmatched.

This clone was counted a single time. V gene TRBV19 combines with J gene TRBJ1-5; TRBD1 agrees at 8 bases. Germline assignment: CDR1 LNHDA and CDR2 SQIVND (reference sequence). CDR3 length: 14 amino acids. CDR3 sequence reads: CATGGEYSNQPQHF. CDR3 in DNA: TGTGCAACAGGGGGAGAATATAGCAATCAGCCCCAGCATTTT.

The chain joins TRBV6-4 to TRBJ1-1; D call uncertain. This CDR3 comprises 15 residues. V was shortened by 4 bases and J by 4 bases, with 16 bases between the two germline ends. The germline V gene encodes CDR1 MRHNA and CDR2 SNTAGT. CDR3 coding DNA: TGTGCCAGCAGTGCAACCCCAGATATAGCCACTGAAGCTTTCTTT. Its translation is CASSATPDIATEAFF.

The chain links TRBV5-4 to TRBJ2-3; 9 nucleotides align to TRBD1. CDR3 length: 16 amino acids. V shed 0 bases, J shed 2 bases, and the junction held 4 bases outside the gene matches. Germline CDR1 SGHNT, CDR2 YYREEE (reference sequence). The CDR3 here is CASSLGAQGATDTQYF. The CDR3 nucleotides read TGTGCCAGCAGCTTGGGAGCACAGGGGGCCACAGATACGCAGTATTTT.

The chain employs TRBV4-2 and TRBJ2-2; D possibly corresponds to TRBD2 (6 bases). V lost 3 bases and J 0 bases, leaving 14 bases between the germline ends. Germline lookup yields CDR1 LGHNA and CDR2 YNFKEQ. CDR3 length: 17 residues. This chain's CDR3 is CASSQSRDHPNTGELFF. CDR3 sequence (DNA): TGTGCCAGCAGCCAGTCGCGGGACCACCCGAACACCGGGGAGCTGTTTTTT.

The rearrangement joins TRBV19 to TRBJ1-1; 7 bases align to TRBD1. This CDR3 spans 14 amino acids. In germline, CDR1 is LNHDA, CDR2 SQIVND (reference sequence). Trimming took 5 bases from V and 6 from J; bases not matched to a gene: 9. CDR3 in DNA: TGTGCCAGTAGTCTGAGAGGCAGGGGGGCTGAAGCTTTCTTT. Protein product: CASSLRGRGAEAFF.

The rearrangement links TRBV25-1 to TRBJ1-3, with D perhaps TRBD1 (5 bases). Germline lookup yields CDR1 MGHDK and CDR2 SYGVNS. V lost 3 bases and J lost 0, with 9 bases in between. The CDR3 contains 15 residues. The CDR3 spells CASSDDRVSGNTIYF. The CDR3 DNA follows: TGTGCCAGCAGTGACGACAGAGTCTCTGGAAACACCATATATTTT.

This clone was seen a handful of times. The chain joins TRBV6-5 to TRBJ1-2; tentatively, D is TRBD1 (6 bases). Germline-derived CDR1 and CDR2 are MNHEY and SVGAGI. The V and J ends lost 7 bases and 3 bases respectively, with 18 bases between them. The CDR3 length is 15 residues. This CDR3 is CASKKVGGLDYGYTF. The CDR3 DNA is TGTGCCAGCAAAAAGGTGGGGGGGCTAGACTATGGCTACACCTTC.

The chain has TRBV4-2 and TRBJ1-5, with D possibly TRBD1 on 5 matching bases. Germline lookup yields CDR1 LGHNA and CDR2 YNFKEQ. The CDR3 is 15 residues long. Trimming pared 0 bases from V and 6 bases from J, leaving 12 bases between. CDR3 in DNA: TGTGCCAGCAGCCAAGAACTCACGGGGGGTCAGCCCCAGCATTTT. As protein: CASSQELTGGQPQHF.

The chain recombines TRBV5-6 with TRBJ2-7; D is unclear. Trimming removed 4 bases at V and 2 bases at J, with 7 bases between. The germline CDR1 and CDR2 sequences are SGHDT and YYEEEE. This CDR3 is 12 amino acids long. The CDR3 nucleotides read TGTGCCAGCAGCCAGAGGACCTACGAGCAGTACTTC. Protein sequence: CASSQRTYEQYF.

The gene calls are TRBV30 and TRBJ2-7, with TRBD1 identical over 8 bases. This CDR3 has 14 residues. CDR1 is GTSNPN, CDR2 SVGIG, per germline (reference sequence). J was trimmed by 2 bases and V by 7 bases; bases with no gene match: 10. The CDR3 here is CASTPNRGTYEQYF. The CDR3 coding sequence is TGTGCCTCAACCCCTAACAGGGGGACCTACGAGCAGTACTTC.

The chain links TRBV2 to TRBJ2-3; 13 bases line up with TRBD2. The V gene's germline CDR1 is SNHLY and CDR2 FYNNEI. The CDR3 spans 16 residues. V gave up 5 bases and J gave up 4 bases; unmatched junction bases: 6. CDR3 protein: CASSLPGTSGADTQYF. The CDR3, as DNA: TGTGCCAGCAGTCTTCCCGGGACTAGCGGGGCAGATACGCAGTATTTT.

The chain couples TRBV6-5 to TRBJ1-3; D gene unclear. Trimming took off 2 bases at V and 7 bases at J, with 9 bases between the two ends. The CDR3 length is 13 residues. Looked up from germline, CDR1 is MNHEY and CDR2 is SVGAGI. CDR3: CASSYGQFNTIYF. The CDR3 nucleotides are TGTGCCAGCAGTTACGGGCAGTTCAACACCATATATTTT.

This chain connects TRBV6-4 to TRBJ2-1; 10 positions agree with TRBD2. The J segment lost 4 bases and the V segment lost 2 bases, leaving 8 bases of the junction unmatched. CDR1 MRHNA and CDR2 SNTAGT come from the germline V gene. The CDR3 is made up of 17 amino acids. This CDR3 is CASSDPSPSGGYNEQFF. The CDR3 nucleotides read TGTGCCAGCAGTGACCCTTCGCCTAGCGGGGGATACAATGAGCAGTTCTTC.

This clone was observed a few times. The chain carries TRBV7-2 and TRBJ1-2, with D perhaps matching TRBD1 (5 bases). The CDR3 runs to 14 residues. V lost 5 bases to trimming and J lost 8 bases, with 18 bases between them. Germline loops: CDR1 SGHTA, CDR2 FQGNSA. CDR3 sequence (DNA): TGTGCCAGCAGCACCTCGGTTGGGGGGGTCGGCTACACCTTC. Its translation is CASSTSVGGVGYTF.